This T cell receptor beta chain originates from a study of blood T cell repertoires in COVID-19. Study-level information: Material from acute and convalescent COVID-19 was sourced from the United States, Italy and Spain. The analysed material was cDNA or gDNA that came from T cells, B-cell-depleted T cells, or PBMCs.

The V gene's germline CDR1 is PRHDT and CDR2 FYEKMQ (reference sequence). V lost 4 bases and J lost 7; bases outside the gene matches: 13. CDR3 length: 16 residues. Some clones are missing from TCRdb's copy, which holds only in-frame ones; the method was immunoSEQ multiplex PCR. This sample has about 100,000 clones, with roughly 80% found just once. The origin of this receptor is a man in his 60s with acute or convalescent COVID-19. The source material was peripheral blood. The chain couples TRBV13 to TRBJ2-5; 9 bases map to TRBD1. The CDR3 here is CASSYTRDREVRTQYF. The CDR3 DNA follows: TGTGCCAGCAGCTACACCCGGGACAGGGAGGTACGGACCCAGTACTTC.